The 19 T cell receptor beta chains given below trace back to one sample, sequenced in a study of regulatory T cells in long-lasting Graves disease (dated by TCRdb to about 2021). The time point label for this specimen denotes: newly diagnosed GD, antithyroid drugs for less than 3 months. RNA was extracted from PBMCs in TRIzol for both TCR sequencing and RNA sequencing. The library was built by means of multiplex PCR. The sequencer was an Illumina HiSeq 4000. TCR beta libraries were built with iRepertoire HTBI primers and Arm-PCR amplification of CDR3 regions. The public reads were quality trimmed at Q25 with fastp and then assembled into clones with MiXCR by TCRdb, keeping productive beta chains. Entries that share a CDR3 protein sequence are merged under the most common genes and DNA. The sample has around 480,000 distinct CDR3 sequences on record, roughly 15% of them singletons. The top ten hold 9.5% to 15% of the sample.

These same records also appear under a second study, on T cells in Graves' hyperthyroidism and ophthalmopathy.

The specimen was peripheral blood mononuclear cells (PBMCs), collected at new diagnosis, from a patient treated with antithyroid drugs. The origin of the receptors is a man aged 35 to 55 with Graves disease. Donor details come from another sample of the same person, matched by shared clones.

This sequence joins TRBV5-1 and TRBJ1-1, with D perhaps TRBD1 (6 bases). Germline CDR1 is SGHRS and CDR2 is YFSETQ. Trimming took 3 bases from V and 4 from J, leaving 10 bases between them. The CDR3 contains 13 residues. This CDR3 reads CASSWTGATEAFF. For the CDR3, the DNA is TGCGCCAGCAGCTGGACGGGGGCCACTGAAGCTTTCTTT. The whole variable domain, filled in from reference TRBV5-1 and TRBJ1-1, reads KAGVTQTPRYLIKTRGQQVTLSCSPISGHRSVSWYQQTPGQGLQFLFEYFSETQRNKGNFPGRFSGRQFSNSRSEMNVSTLELGDSALYLCASSWTGATEAFFGQGTRLTVV.

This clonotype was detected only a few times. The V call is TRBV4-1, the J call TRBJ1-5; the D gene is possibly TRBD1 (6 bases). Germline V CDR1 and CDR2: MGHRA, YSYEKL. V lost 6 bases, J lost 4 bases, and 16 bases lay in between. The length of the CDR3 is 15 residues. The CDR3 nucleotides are TGCGCCAGCAGTCAAAGCCCGCAGGGGAATCAGCCCCAGCATTTT. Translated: CASSQSPQGNQPQHF.

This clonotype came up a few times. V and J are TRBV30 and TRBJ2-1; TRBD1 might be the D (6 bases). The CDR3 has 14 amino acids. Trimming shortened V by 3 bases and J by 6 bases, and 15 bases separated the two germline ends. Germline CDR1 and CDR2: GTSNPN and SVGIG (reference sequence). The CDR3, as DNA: TGTGCCTGGAGGGCCAGGGGAAAGGGCAATGAGCAGTTCTTC. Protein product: CAWRARGKGNEQFF.

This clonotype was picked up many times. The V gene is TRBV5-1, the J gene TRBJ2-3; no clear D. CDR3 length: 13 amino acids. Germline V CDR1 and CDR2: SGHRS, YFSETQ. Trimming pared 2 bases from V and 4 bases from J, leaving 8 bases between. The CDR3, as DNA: TGCGCCAGCAGCTTACAGAATCCAGATACGCAGTATTTT. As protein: CASSLQNPDTQYF.

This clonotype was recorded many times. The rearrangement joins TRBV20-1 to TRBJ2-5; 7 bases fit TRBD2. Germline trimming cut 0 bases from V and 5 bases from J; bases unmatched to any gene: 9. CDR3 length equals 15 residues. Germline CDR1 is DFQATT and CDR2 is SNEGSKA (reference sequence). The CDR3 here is CSARDPGGVFETQYF. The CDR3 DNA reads TGCAGTGCTAGAGATCCGGGAGGAGTATTCGAGACCCAGTACTTC.

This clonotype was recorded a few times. The DNA of the CDR3 is TGTGCCAGCAGTATCAAGGCGGGAGGAGCCGGGGAGCTGTTTTTT. It specifies CASSIKAGGAGELFF. V usage is TRBV6-4 and J usage is TRBJ2-2, with 8 positions matching TRBD2. The CDR3 has 15 residues. The junction had 8 bases not matched to a gene; V was cut back by 5 bases and J by 6 bases. From germline, CDR1 is MRHNA and CDR2 SNTAGT.

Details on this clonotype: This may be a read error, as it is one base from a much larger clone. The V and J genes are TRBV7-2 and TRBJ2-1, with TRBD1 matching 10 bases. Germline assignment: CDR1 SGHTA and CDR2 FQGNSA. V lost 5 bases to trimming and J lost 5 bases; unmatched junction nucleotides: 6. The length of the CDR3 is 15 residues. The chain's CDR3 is CTSSPDRGTNNEQFF. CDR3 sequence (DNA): TGTACCAGCAGCCCGGACAGGGGGACTAACAATGAGCAGTTCTTC.

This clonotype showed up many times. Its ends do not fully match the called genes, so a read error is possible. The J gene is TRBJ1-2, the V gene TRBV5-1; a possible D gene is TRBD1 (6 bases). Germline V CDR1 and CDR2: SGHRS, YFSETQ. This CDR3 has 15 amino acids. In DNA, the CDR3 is TGTGCCAGCAGCTTGAATGGCCAGGGGAACTATGGCTACACCTTC. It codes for CASSLNGQGNYGYTF. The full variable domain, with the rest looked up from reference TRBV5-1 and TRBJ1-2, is KAGVTQTPRYLIKTRGQQVTLSCSPISGHRSVSWYQQTPGQGLQFLFEYFSETQRNKGNFPGRFSGRQFSNSRSEMNVSTLELGDSALYLCASSLNGQGNYGYTFGSGTRLTVV.

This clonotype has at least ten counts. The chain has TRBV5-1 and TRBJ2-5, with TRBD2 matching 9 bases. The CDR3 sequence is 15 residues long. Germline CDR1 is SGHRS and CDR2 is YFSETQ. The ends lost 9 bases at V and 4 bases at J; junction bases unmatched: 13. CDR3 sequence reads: CATRSSGKSGETQYF. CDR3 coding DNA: TGCGCCACCAGATCTAGCGGGAAATCCGGAGAGACCCAGTACTTC.

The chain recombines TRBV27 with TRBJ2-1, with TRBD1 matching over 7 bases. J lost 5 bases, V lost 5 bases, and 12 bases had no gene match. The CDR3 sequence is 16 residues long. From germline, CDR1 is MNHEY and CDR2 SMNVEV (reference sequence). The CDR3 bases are TGTGCCAGCAGTCTCCGGCTTGGGCAGGGGGACAATGAGCAGTTCTTC. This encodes CASSLRLGQGDNEQFF.

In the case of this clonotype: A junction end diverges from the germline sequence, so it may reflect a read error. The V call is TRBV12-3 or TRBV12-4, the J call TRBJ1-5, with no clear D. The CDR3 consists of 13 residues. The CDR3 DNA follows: TGTGCCGGCAGTTTTTCCGGGAATCAGCCCCAGCATTTT. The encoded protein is CAGSFSGNQPQHF.

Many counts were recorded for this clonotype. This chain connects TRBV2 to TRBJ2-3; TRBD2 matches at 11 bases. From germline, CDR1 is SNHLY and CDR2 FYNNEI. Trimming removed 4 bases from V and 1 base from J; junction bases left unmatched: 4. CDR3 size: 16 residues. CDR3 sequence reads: CASSATSGRGTDTQYF. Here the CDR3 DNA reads TGTGCCAGCAGTGCCACTAGCGGGAGAGGCACAGATACGCAGTATTTT.

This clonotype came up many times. CDR3 loop: CASSSRSGAYNEQFF. The CDR3 coding sequence is TGTGCCAGCAGCTCCCGCAGCGGGGCATACAATGAGCAGTTCTTC. This chain uses TRBV7-6 with TRBJ2-1; 7 positions match TRBD2. CDR3 length: 15 amino acids. With 4 bases clipped from V and 4 bases from J, the junction kept 7 bases outside the gene matches. Germline CDR1 is SGHVS and CDR2 is FNYEAQ.

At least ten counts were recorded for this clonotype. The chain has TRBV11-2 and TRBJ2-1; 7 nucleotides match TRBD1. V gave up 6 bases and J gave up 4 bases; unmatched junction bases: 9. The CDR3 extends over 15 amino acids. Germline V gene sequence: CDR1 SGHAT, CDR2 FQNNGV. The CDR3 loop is CASRDWTGIYNEQFF. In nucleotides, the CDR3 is TGTGCCAGCAGGGATTGGACAGGAATATACAATGAGCAGTTCTTC.

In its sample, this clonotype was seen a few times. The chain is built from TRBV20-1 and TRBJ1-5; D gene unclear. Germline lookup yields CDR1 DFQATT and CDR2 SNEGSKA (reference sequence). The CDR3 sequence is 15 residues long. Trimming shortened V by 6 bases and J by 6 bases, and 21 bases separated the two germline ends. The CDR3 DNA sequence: TGCAGTGCCCCCACGGCAGGTGGGCCCGGTCAGCCCCAGCATTTT. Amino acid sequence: CSAPTAGGPGQPQHF.

The CDR3 region has the DNA TGCGCCAGCAGCTCCTATCTAGCGGGAGGGACGGAGACCCAGTACTTC. It is translated as CASSSYLAGGTETQYF. The genes are TRBV5-1 and TRBJ2-5, with 12 bases aligning to TRBD2. This CDR3 region has 16 residues. Germline assignment: CDR1 SGHRS and CDR2 YFSETQ. The ends lost 3 bases at V and 5 bases at J; junction bases unmatched: 8.

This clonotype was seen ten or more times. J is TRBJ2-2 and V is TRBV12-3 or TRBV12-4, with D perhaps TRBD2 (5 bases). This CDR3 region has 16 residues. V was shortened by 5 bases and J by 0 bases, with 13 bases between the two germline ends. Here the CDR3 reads CASSPRGSPNTGELFF. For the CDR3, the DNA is TGTGCCAGCAGTCCCCGAGGGTCACCGAACACCGGGGAGCTGTTTTTT.

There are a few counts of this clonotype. This CDR3 reads CAISESSAYNEQFF. The CDR3 region has the DNA TGTGCCATCAGTGAGTCAAGCGCCTACAATGAGCAGTTCTTC. The chain couples TRBV10-3 to TRBJ2-1; no definite D call. V was clipped by 0 bases and J by 2 bases, with 5 bases between them. The CDR3 consists of 14 residues. Germline V gene data show CDR1 as ENHRY and CDR2 as SYGVKD.

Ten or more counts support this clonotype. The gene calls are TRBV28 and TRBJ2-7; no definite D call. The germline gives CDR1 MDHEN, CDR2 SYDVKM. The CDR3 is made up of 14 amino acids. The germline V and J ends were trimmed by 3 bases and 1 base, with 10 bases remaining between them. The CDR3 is CASSFGPPSYEQYF. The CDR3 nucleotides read TGTGCCAGCAGTTTTGGTCCTCCTTCCTACGAGCAGTACTTC. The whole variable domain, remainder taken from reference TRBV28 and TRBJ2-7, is DVKVTQSSRYLVKRTGEKVFLECVQDMDHENMFWYRQDPGLGLRLIYFSYDVKMKEKGDIPEGYSVSREKKERFSLILESASTNQTSMYLCASSFGPPSYEQYFGPGTRLTVT.